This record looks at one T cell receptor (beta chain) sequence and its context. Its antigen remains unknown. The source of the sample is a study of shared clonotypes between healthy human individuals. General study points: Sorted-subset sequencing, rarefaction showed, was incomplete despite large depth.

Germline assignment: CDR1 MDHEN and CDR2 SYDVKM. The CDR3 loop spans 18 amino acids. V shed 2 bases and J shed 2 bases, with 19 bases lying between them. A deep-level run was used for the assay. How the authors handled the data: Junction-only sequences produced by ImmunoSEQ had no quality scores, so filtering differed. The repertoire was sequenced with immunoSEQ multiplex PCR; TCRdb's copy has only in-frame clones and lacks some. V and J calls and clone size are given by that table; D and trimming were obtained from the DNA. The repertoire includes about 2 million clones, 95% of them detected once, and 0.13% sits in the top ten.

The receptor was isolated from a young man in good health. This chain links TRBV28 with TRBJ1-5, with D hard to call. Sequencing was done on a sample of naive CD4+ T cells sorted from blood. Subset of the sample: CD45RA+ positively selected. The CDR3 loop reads CASSLGAGRIFGNQPQHF. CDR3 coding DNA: TGTGCCAGCAGTTTAGGCGCAGGACGAATTTTCGGCAATCAGCCCCAGCATTTT. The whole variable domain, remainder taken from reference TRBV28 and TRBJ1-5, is DVKVTQSSRYLVKRTGEKVFLECVQDMDHENMFWYRQDPGLGLRLIYFSYDVKMKEKGDIPEGYSVSREKKERFSLILESASTNQTSMYLCASSLGAGRIFGNQPQHFGDGTRLSIL.